The 27 T cell receptor beta chains below were found in one sample sequenced in a study of T cell changes during pregnancy in multiple sclerosis. Profiled with immunoSEQ multiplex PCR; TCRdb holds only in-frame clones, not every one. This table holds about 55,000 clones, around 93% found once. The material was CD8+ T cells from peripheral blood mononuclear cells, obtained in the second trimester of pregnancy. These receptor sequences come from a female donor with multiple sclerosis, enrolled in a pregnancy study.

The CDR3 loop reads CATKKREGPYEQYF. In nucleotides, the CDR3 is TGTGCCACCAAAAAGCGGGAGGGCCCCTACGAGCAGTACTTC. The chain recombines TRBV15 with TRBJ2-7; 10 bases fit TRBD2. This CDR3 is 14 amino acids long. V shed 7 bases, J shed 2 bases, and the junction held 5 bases outside the gene matches. CDR1 and CDR2 (germline): LNHNV, YYDKDF (reference sequence).

The chain employs TRBV5-1 and TRBJ1-1; D call uncertain. The V end was cut by 6 bases, the J end by 8 bases, with 23 bases between. This CDR3 comprises 15 residues. Germline assignment: CDR1 SGHRS and CDR2 YFSETQ. The DNA for the CDR3 is TGCGCCAGCACCGTGGGGAGGGTTGGTTTCGCCGAAGCTTTCTTT. Encoded protein: CASTVGRVGFAEAFF. The full variable domain, in which reference TRBV5-1 and TRBJ1-1 provide the parts outside the CDR3, is KAGVTQTPRYLIKTRGQQVTLSCSPISGHRSVSWYQQTPGQGLQFLFEYFSETQRNKGNFPGRFSGRQFSNSRSEMNVSTLELGDSALYLCASTVGRVGFAEAFFGQGTRLTVV.

This rearrangement joins TRBV25-1 to TRBJ1-3; no clear D gene. The CDR3 loop spans 13 amino acids. Germline V gene lookup returns CDR1 MGHDK and CDR2 SYGVNS. V was cut by 5 bases and J by 8 bases, with 13 bases left in between. DNA of the CDR3: TGTGCCAGCAGTTGGTATTACGGAGACACCATATATTTT. It specifies CASSWYYGDTIYF.

This clone has just one count. V gene TRBV6-5 combines with J gene TRBJ2-1, with D possibly being TRBD2 (5 bases). Germline V gives CDR1 MNHEY, CDR2 SVGAGI. V lost 5 bases and J 11 bases, leaving 10 bases between the germline ends. This CDR3 spans 11 amino acids. The CDR3 bases are TGTGCCAGCAGTCCCGGACTGAAGCAGTTCTTC. Its translation: CASSPGLKQFF.

The chain combines TRBV7-9 with TRBJ2-3; 12 bases align to TRBD1. Trimming removed 5 bases from V and 2 bases from J; junction bases left unmatched: 2. The CDR3 spans 15 residues. Germline loops: CDR1 SEHNR, CDR2 FQNEAQ (reference sequence). CDR3 bases: TGTGCCAGCAGCGGGACAGGGGGCTTCACAGATACGCAGTATTTT. As protein: CASSGTGGFTDTQYF. Full variable domain (rest looked up from reference TRBV7-9 and TRBJ2-3): DTGVSQNPRHKITKRGQNVTFRCDPISEHNRLYWYRQTLGQGPEFLTYFQNEAQLEKSRLLSDRFSAERPKGSFSTLEIQRTEQGDSAMYLCASSGTGGFTDTQYFGPGTRLTVL.

V usage is TRBV13 and J usage is TRBJ1-2, with TRBD1 identical over 10 bases. The CDR3 length is 17 residues. Germline-derived CDR1 and CDR2 are PRHDT and FYEKMQ (reference sequence). Trimming at V came to 6 bases and at J to 4 bases, leaving 14 bases not matched to a gene. The CDR3 DNA follows: TGTGCCAGCAGACTCCGTGGACAGGGGGGAAGCAGCTATGGCTACACCTTC. The encoded protein is CASRLRGQGGSSYGYTF.

Note on this clone: The sample has other DNA sequences that encode this CDR3 too. The J gene is TRBJ2-7, the V gene TRBV2; D might be TRBD2 (6 bases). The germline CDR1 and CDR2 sequences are SNHLY and FYNNEI. Trimming stripped 1 base from V and 1 base from J, with 14 bases between. This CDR3 is built from 16 residues. CDR3 residues: CASSEGSLGLSYEQYF. DNA for the CDR3: TGTGCCAGCAGTGAAGGAAGTCTGGGACTGTCCTACGAGCAGTACTTC.

This chain uses TRBV9 with TRBJ1-1; 7 nucleotides agree with TRBD1. V lost 2 bases, J lost 4 bases, and 5 bases stayed unmatched. CDR1 is SGDLS and CDR2 is YYNGEE in the germline V gene. CDR3 size: 14 residues. The CDR3 nucleotides are TGTGCCAGCAGCGTCGAACAGGGGTCCACTGAAGCTTTCTTT. It is translated as CASSVEQGSTEAFF.

The rearrangement joins TRBV9 to TRBJ1-3; D gene unclear. Germline V gene data show CDR1 as SGDLS and CDR2 as YYNGEE. The ends were cut back, 3 bases at V and 3 bases at J, with 10 bases in the middle. This CDR3 region has 14 residues. CDR3 residues: CASSEWRDGNTIYF. In DNA, the CDR3 is TGTGCCAGCAGCGAATGGAGGGATGGAAACACCATATATTTT.

This sequence joins TRBV27 and TRBJ1-1; perhaps TRBD1 as D (5 bases). Germline loops: CDR1 MNHEY, CDR2 SMNVEV (reference sequence). V was cut by 3 bases and J by 4 bases, with 18 bases left in between. This CDR3 spans 16 amino acids. The CDR3 loop is CASSFRVPGGSTEAFF. DNA of the CDR3: TGTGCCAGCAGTTTCAGGGTGCCGGGGGGTAGCACTGAAGCTTTCTTT.

The chain couples TRBV25-1 to TRBJ2-3; D is perhaps TRBD1 (5 bases). The CDR3 totals 15 residues. V gave up 3 bases and J gave up 4 bases, with 14 bases separating them. From germline, CDR1 is MGHDK and CDR2 SYGVNS. The DNA for the CDR3 is TGTGCCAGCAGTGATCCCTTCGACAGCCCAGATACGCAGTATTTT. It codes for CASSDPFDSPDTQYF.

Remarks on this clone: The junction does not match germline at one end; this may be a read error. This chain connects TRBV5-4 to TRBJ1-1; D is possibly TRBD1 (5 bases). Germline loops: CDR1 SGHNT, CDR2 YYREEE (reference sequence). This CDR3 is 16 amino acids long. CDR3 in amino acids: CASSQELARENTEAFF. CDR3 nucleotides: TGCGCCAGCAGCCAAGAACTCGCCAGGGAGAACACTGAAGCTTTCTTT.

The rearrangement uses TRBV9 and TRBJ2-5, with TRBD2 matching over 13 bases. V was pared by 4 bases and J by 2 bases, with 5 bases of the junction left unmatched. The germline V gene encodes CDR1 SGDLS and CDR2 YYNGEE. The CDR3 runs to 16 residues. The CDR3 DNA is TGTGCCAGCAGCCCAGGACTAGCGGGGGAGCAAGAGACCCAGTACTTC. Residues: CASSPGLAGEQETQYF.

V usage is TRBV10-3 and J usage is TRBJ1-5; a weak D match, TRBD1 (5 bases). Germline V lookup: CDR1 ENHRY, CDR2 SYGVKD. The V gene lost 4 bases and the J gene lost 4 bases, with 11 bases spanning the gap. This CDR3 contains 14 residues. The CDR3 loop is CAISAGRENQPQHF. The DNA for the CDR3 is TGTGCCATCAGTGCAGGGAGGGAGAATCAGCCCCAGCATTTT.

The chain recombines TRBV7-6 with TRBJ1-4; unclear D gene. V lost 1 base, J lost 3 bases, and 24 bases lay in between. The germline V gene encodes CDR1 SGHVS and CDR2 FNYEAQ. The CDR3 has 20 amino acids. The CDR3 DNA reads as TGTGCCAGCAGCTTAGTCACGGACTCTAGTGTGCACCACTCTAATGAAAAACTGTTTTTT. Protein sequence: CASSLVTDSSVHHSNEKLFF.

This sequence joins TRBV4-1 and TRBJ2-6; 7 nucleotides agree with TRBD2. Germline V gene data show CDR1 as MGHRA and CDR2 as YSYEKL. This CDR3 has 17 residues. Trimming cost V 4 bases and J 0 bases; bases outside gene matches: 6. The CDR3 sequence: CASSPASGISGANVLTF. As DNA, the CDR3 is TGCGCCAGCAGCCCGGCTAGCGGTATCTCTGGGGCCAACGTCCTGACTTTC.

The V and J genes are TRBV27 and TRBJ2-2, with a possible D match to TRBD1 (7 bases). The CDR3 has 16 amino acids. V was shortened by 3 bases and J by 4 bases, with 15 bases between the two germline ends. Germline V lookup: CDR1 MNHEY, CDR2 SMNVEV (reference sequence). The CDR3 nucleotides are TGTGCCAGCAGTTTTCCGTCAGGGGGGACCACCGGGGAGCTGTTTTTT. It yields the protein CASSFPSGGTTGELFF.

This clone has just one count. The chain joins TRBV6-5 to TRBJ1-2; TRBD1 agrees at 9 bases. The CDR3 consists of 13 residues. With V trimmed by 4 bases and J by 8 bases, 5 bases remained unmatched. Per germline, CDR1 MNHEY and CDR2 SVGAGI. The CDR3 sequence is CASSLGQGSGYTF. Here the CDR3 DNA reads TGTGCCAGCAGTTTGGGACAGGGAAGCGGCTACACCTTC.

This chain links TRBV15 with TRBJ2-4; 11 positions match TRBD1. The CDR3 spans 22 residues. After removal of 5 bases from V and 0 bases from J, the junction contained 21 bases not matched to a gene. CDR1 is LNHNV, CDR2 YYDKDF, per germline (reference sequence). The CDR3 DNA sequence: TGTGCCACCAGCCCAGGATTTAGGGACAGGGGGTCTGGTACGGTAGCCAAAAACATTCAGTACTTC. Its protein is CATSPGFRDRGSGTVAKNIQYF.

The rearrangement joins TRBV9 to TRBJ2-6; TRBD2 is a possible D gene (5 bases). The length of the CDR3 is 15 residues. In germline, CDR1 is SGDLS, CDR2 YYNGEE. Trimming shortened V by 6 bases and J by 1 base, and 11 bases separated the two germline ends. The CDR3 DNA reads as TGTGCCAGCAACAGACGGGGATCTGGGGCCAACGTCCTGACTTTC. Its translation is CASNRRGSGANVLTF.

The gene calls are TRBV5-6 and TRBJ2-7; the match to TRBD1 covers 7 bases. This CDR3 is built from 14 residues. J was trimmed by 1 base and V by 7 bases; bases with no gene match: 8. The V gene's germline CDR1 is SGHDT and CDR2 YYEEEE. CDR3 DNA: TGTGCCAGCCCCACAGGGGCGGTATCCTACGAGCAGTACTTC. As protein: CASPTGAVSYEQYF.

The chain has TRBV27 and TRBJ1-6; D call uncertain. With 0 bases removed from V and 7 bases from J, the gap between germline ends came to 13 bases. The V gene's germline CDR1 is MNHEY and CDR2 SMNVEV (reference sequence). The CDR3 spans 16 residues. CDR3 amino acids: CASSLSGVWWNSPLHF. The CDR3 nucleotides are TGTGCCAGCAGTTTATCCGGGGTTTGGTGGAATTCACCCCTCCACTTT.

The gene calls are TRBV28 and TRBJ2-7; TRBD2 agrees at 7 bases. V lost 1 base and J lost 2; bases outside the gene matches: 8. Germline-derived CDR1 and CDR2 are MDHEN and SYDVKM. The CDR3 is 16 residues long. The CDR3 coding sequence is TGTGCCAGCAGTTTATCTCCTAGCGGAAGTCCCTACGAGCAGTACTTC. Protein product: CASSLSPSGSPYEQYF.

The chain combines TRBV4-3 with TRBJ1-6; D uncertain. The V gene's germline CDR1 is LGHNA and CDR2 YSLEER. V was trimmed by 0 bases and J by 0 bases, leaving 12 bases between them. This CDR3 comprises 18 residues. The CDR3 nucleotides are TGCGCCAGCAGCCAAGATTCCACTACGAGCTCCTATAATTCACCCCTCCACTTT. Translating gives CASSQDSTTSSYNSPLHF.

This rearrangement joins TRBV7-8 to TRBJ1-1; a weak D match, TRBD1 (6 bases). The CDR3 sequence is 13 residues long. Germline V gene lookup returns CDR1 SGHVS and CDR2 FQNEAQ. V lost 1 base and J 7 bases, leaving 10 bases between the germline ends. The CDR3 region is CASSLEGGDEAFF. DNA for the CDR3: TGTGCCAGCAGCTTAGAGGGGGGGGATGAAGCTTTCTTT.

This chain joins TRBV11-3 and TRBJ2-7, with 7 bases fitting TRBD2. This CDR3 has 14 residues. V dropped 3 bases and J dropped 2; count of bases not matched to a gene: 4. The germline V gene encodes CDR1 SGHNT and CDR2 YENEEA. The CDR3 DNA reads TGTGCCAGCAGCTTGGGGGAGGGACCCTACGAGCAGTACTTC. It translates to CASSLGEGPYEQYF. Supplemented by reference TRBV11-3 and TRBJ2-7, the full variable domain reads EAGVVQSPRYKIIEKKQPVAFWCNPISGHNTLYWYLQNLGQGPELLIRYENEEAVDDSQLPKDRFSAERLKGVDSTLKIQPAELGDSAVYLCASSLGEGPYEQYFGPGTRLTVT.

The J gene is TRBJ2-1, the V gene TRBV9, with D uncertain. The ends were cut back, 4 bases at V and 6 bases at J, with 5 bases in the middle. Germline V gene sequence: CDR1 SGDLS, CDR2 YYNGEE. The CDR3 has 11 residues. The CDR3 reads CASSPGNEQFF. The DNA for the CDR3 is TGTGCCAGCAGCCCAGGCAATGAGCAGTTCTTC.